This T cell receptor beta chain was retrieved from a study of T cell responses to AZD1222 COVID-19 vaccine. Study-wide background: Second doses at about 4 or about 12 weeks were pooled.

A note on this clone: The antigen remains undetermined.

Sequencing used immunoSEQ multiplex PCR; TCRdb keeps in-frame clones, though not all of them. The table includes 150,000 to 200,000 clones, 85% to 95% detected once. Study findings and constraints: Recipients of two AZD1222 doses showed rising Spike-specific TCR breadth and depth. Only five to seven individuals given AZD1222 were seropositive at baseline. Donors were mostly white British, more females; clonal diversity possibly underestimated.

CDR1 is SGHNT and CDR2 is YYREEE in the germline V gene (reference sequence). The CDR3 has 14 residues. The ends lost 5 bases at V and 2 bases at J; junction bases unmatched: 6. The source was peripheral blood, collected on day 0 of AZD1222 vaccination. V is TRBV5-4 and J is TRBJ2-5, with TRBD2 identical over 7 bases. This receptor was obtained from an adult in good health. The CDR3 is CASRHLADQETQYF. CDR3 DNA sequence: TGTGCCAGCAGGCACCTAGCGGATCAAGAGACCCAGTACTTC. Full variable domain (outside the CDR3, taken from reference TRBV5-4 and TRBJ2-5): ETGVTQSPTHLIKTRGQQVTLRCSSQSGHNTVSWYQQALGQGPQFIFQYYREEENGRGNFPPRFSGLQFPNYSSELNVNALELDDSALYLCASRHLADQETQYFGPGTRLLVL.